What follows are 19 T cell receptor beta chains derived from one specimen sequenced in a study of blood T cell repertoires in COVID-19 (dated by TCRdb to 2020 to 2022). The library was generated by the immunoSEQ multiplex PCR assay. TCRdb's version of the immuneACCESS table is confined to in-frame rearrangements and falls short of the full clone set. An unresolved V gene accounts for under half of the shortfall where checked; the remainder is of unknown origin. The sample profile shows tens of thousands of clones; less than 85% of them were found once. The ten largest clonotypes hold over 15% of the sample. Input material: peripheral blood. The receptor source for this set is a woman of 80 years or more with acute or convalescent COVID-19.

This sequence joins TRBV5-5 and TRBJ1-2; TRBD1 is a possible D gene (6 bases). The CDR3 has 15 amino acids. Germline CDR1 reads SGHKS; CDR2 reads YYEKEE (reference sequence). Trimming removed 3 bases from V and 8 bases from J, with 20 bases in between. CDR3 residues: CASSWGQGRDEGYTF. The CDR3 DNA reads TGTGCCAGCAGCTGGGGGCAGGGGCGCGATGAGGGCTACACCTTC.

This chain connects TRBV7-9 to TRBJ2-5, with 10 bases aligning to TRBD2. This CDR3 has 13 residues. The ends lost 7 bases at V and 5 bases at J; junction bases unmatched: 4. Germline values: CDR1 SEHNR, CDR2 FQNEAQ (reference sequence). The CDR3 DNA sequence: TGTGCCAGCAACTCTAGCGGGAGCGAGACCCAGTACTTC. It is translated as CASNSSGSETQYF.

The rearrangement uses TRBV7-9 and TRBJ2-7; 8 positions match TRBD2. The CDR3 is made up of 15 amino acids. Looked up from germline, CDR1 is SEHNR and CDR2 is FQNEAQ (reference sequence). The V gene end was trimmed by 3 bases and the J gene end by 1 base; junction bases not matched to a gene: 5. The chain's CDR3 is CASSFISGSSYEQYF. The CDR3 DNA sequence: TGTGCCAGCAGCTTCATAAGCGGGAGTTCCTACGAGCAGTACTTC.

CDR3 bases: TGCAGCGTTGGGTACTCACGGCTGGGCGATACGCAGTATTTT. Amino acid sequence: CSVGYSRLGDTQYF. The chain employs TRBV29-1 and TRBJ2-3; no reliable D call. The CDR3 runs 14 residues. CDR1 is SQVTM and CDR2 is ANQGSEA in the germline V gene. V lost 4 bases to trimming and J lost 6 bases, with 17 bases between them.

The J gene is TRBJ2-1, the V gene TRBV7-2; D ambiguous. The CDR3 has 11 residues. From germline, CDR1 is SGHTA and CDR2 FQGNSA. The V end lost 3 bases, the J end lost 7 bases, and 4 bases lay between the germline ends. CDR3 sequence: CASSFHNEQFF. CDR3 sequence (DNA): TGTGCCAGCAGCTTCCATAATGAGCAGTTCTTC. Supplemented by reference TRBV7-2 and TRBJ2-1, the full variable domain reads GAGVSQSPSNKVTEKGKDVELRCDPISGHTALYWYRQSLGQGLEFLIYFQGNSAPDKSGLPSDRFSAERTGGSVSTLTIQRTQQEDSAVYLCASSFHNEQFFGPGTRLTVL.

In its sample, this clone was seen a few times. The chain employs TRBV15 and TRBJ2-7; 12 bases match TRBD2. The junction had 4 bases not matched to a gene; V was cut back by 1 base and J by 3 bases. Germline V gene lookup returns CDR1 LNHNV and CDR2 YYDKDF (reference sequence). The CDR3 consists of 16 residues. CDR3 region: CATSRGGTSGHYEQYF. The CDR3 DNA reads as TGTGCCACCAGCAGAGGGGGGACTAGCGGGCACTACGAGCAGTACTTC.

The chain carries TRBV6-5 and TRBJ2-7, with D perhaps TRBD1 (5 bases). Deletions cut 0 bases from V and 1 base from J, with 13 bases between. The germline V gene encodes CDR1 MNHEY and CDR2 SVGAGI. The CDR3 covers 16 residues. The CDR3 reads CASSYSPGFLSYEQYF. CDR3 bases: TGTGCCAGCAGTTACTCGCCAGGGTTTTTATCCTACGAGCAGTACTTC.

V and J are TRBV5-1 and TRBJ1-6, with a tentative D call TRBD1 (5 bases). Germline CDR1 SGHRS, CDR2 YFSETQ. Trimming cost V 5 bases and J 14 bases, with 17 bases left between them. The CDR3 sequence is 13 residues long. CDR3 nucleotide sequence: TGCGCCAGCAGTCAAGACAGCCAGATGGCCCTCCACTTT. Translation: CASSQDSQMALHF.

This chain uses TRBV21-1 with TRBJ2-2; the D segment call TRBD2 is taken from the table without a DNA check. TRBV21-1 is described as a pseudogene. The CDR3 loop spans 16 amino acids. The CDR3 is CASSKAGSKDTGELFF. The CDR3 nucleotides are TGTGCCAGCAGCAAAGCCGGGAGTAAGGACACCGGGGAGCTGTTTTTT.

The chain carries TRBV19 and TRBJ1-1; 12 nucleotides match TRBD1. Germline CDR1 reads LNHDA; CDR2 reads SQIVND (reference sequence). The J segment lost 0 bases and the V segment lost 9 bases, leaving 5 bases of the junction unmatched. CDR3 length equals 15 residues. Here the CDR3 reads CASRDRGHVNTEAFF. The DNA of the CDR3 is TGTGCCAGCAGGGACAGGGGGCATGTGAACACTGAAGCTTTCTTT.

This sequence joins TRBV9 and TRBJ2-2; D perhaps matches TRBD1 (6 bases). In germline, CDR1 is SGDLS, CDR2 YYNGEE. The CDR3 loop spans 16 amino acids. Trimming stripped 6 bases from V and 3 bases from J, with 18 bases between. The CDR3 DNA is TGTGCCAGCACCCCCCGTTACAGGGATGACACCGGGGAGCTGTTTTTT. Amino acids: CASTPRYRDDTGELFF.

V gene TRBV12-3 or TRBV12-4 combines with J gene TRBJ1-2, with 11 bases aligning to TRBD1. This CDR3 is 13 amino acids long. Trimming cost V 6 bases and J 6 bases; bases outside gene matches: 3. CDR3 in amino acids: CASRRTGGDGYTF. Here the CDR3 DNA reads TGTGCCAGCAGAAGGACAGGGGGCGATGGCTACACCTTC.

This clone came up a few times. The V and J genes are TRBV11-2 and TRBJ2-7; 7 bases match TRBD1. The germline CDR1 and CDR2 sequences are SGHAT and FQNNGV. Unmatched junction bases numbered 12, after V lost 5 bases and J lost 2 bases. CDR3 length: 16 residues. CDR3 sequence: CASSGRIRQGPYEQYF. The CDR3 region has the DNA TGTGCCAGCAGCGGAAGGATTCGACAGGGACCCTACGAGCAGTACTTC.

The CDR3 sequence: CASSLRPGLLSYEQYF. DNA for the CDR3: TGTGCCAGCAGCTTACGACCGGGACTACTTTCCTACGAGCAGTACTTC. The chain recombines TRBV7-3 with TRBJ2-7, with 7 positions matching TRBD2. The V and J ends lost 2 bases and 1 base, in that order; junction bases with no gene match: 8. Germline lookup yields CDR1 SGHTA and CDR2 FQGTGA. This CDR3 comprises 16 residues.

This chain connects TRBV6-5 to TRBJ2-7, with 11 positions matching TRBD2. CDR1 MNHEY and CDR2 SVGAGI come from the germline V gene. V lost 2 bases, J lost 1 base, and 1 base stayed unmatched. The CDR3 is 15 residues long. In DNA form, the CDR3 reads TGTGCCAGCAGTTACGGGACTAGCGGTTCCTACGAGCAGTACTTC. This translates into CASSYGTSGSYEQYF.

The V and J genes are TRBV29-1 and TRBJ2-1; 10 bases line up with TRBD2. Looked up from germline, CDR1 is SQVTM and CDR2 is ANQGSEA. J lost 9 bases, V lost 7 bases, and 9 bases had no gene match. The CDR3 covers 13 residues. The CDR3 sequence is CSASASGSTEQFF. In DNA form, the CDR3 reads TGCAGCGCTTCGGCTAGCGGGAGCACTGAGCAGTTCTTC.

The chain has TRBV18 and TRBJ2-3, with 14 bases aligning to TRBD2. The CDR3 is 17 amino acids. CDR1 and CDR2 (germline): KGHSH, LQKENI. The V segment lost 3 bases and the J segment 1 base; nucleotides outside the gene matches: 3. This CDR3 is CASSPGLAGGRTDTQYF. In DNA, the CDR3 is TGTGCCAGCTCACCCGGACTAGCGGGAGGACGCACAGATACGCAGTATTTT.

This clone occurred a few times. This chain joins TRBV18 and TRBJ1-1; D gene unclear. Trimming left V 3 bases short and J 2 bases short, with 13 bases between. The germline V gene has CDR1 KGHSH and CDR2 LQKENI. The CDR3 is made up of 15 amino acids. The CDR3 here is CASSPTQGRNTEAFF. The CDR3 nucleotides are TGTGCCAGCTCACCTACTCAAGGGAGAAACACTGAAGCTTTCTTT.

The chain carries TRBV5-1 and TRBJ2-2, with a tentative D call TRBD1 (5 bases). The V and J ends lost 4 bases and 2 bases respectively, with 9 bases between them. The length of the CDR3 is 14 residues. Germline-derived CDR1 and CDR2 are SGHRS and YFSETQ. This CDR3 reads CASSTGHNTGELFF. The CDR3 coding sequence is TGCGCCAGCAGCACCGGACATAACACCGGGGAGCTGTTTTTT.